This TCR beta chain was sequenced in a study of T cell responses to AZD1222 COVID-19 vaccine. Findings and limits, study-wide: Reportedly, nearly half the spike-specific TCRs target unmutated variant regions. Clonal diversity may have been underestimated, and the donors were mostly white British, with more females than males. After two AZD1222 doses, spike-specific TCR breadth and depth rose versus day 0. With dominance at 160-218 and 743-854, vaccine-associated CD4 TCRs spanned spike.

A remark on this clone: Its antigen is as yet unknown.

Using immunoSEQ multiplex PCR, the repertoire was profiled, and TCRdb retains in-frame clones only, with some absent. The table includes 170,000 or so clones, about 93% detected once. CDR3 size: 15 residues. V was clipped by 2 bases and J by 7 bases, with 15 bases between them. Germline V lookup: CDR1 MNHNS, CDR2 SASEGT. The source is an adult who received the MenACWY meningococcal vaccine as a control. Sequenced here: peripheral blood, sampled 28 days after the second dose of the MenACWY control vaccine. The chain links TRBV6-1 to TRBJ2-1; D not resolved. Written as DNA, the CDR3 is TGTGCCAGCAGTGAATTGGGGTATTCCCGTAATGAGCAGTTCTTC. The encoded protein is CASSELGYSRNEQFF.